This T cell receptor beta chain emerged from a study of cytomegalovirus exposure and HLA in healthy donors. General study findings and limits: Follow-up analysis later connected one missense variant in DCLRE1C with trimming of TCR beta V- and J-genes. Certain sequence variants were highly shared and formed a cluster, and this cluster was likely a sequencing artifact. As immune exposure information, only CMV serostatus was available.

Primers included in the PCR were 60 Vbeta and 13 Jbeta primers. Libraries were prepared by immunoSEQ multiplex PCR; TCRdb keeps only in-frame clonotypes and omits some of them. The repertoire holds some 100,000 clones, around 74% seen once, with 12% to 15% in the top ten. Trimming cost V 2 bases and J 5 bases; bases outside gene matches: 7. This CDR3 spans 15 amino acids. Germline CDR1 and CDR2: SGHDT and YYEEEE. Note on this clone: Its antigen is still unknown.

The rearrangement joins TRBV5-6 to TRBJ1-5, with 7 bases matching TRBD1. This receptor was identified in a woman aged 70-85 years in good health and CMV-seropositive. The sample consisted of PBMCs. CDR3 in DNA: TGTGCCAGCAGCTTATGGGACAGAGTTTATCAGCCCCAGCATTTT. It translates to CASSLWDRVYQPQHF.